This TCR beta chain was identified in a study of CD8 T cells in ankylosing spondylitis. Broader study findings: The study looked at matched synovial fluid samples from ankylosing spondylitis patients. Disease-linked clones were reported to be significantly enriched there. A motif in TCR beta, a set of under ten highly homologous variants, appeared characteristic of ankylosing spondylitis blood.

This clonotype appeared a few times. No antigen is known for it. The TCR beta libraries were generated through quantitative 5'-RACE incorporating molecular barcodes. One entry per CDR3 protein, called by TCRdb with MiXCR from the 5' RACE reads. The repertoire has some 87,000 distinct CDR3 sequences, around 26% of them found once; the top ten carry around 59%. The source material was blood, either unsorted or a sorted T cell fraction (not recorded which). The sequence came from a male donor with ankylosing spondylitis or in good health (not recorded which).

The CDR3 is CASSLVSGHNTEAFF. For the CDR3, the DNA is TGCGCCAGCAGCTTGGTGTCGGGGCACAACACTGAAGCTTTCTTT. The chain recombines TRBV5-1 with TRBJ1-1; D might be TRBD1 (5 bases). CDR3 length: 15 amino acids. V lost 0 bases to trimming and J lost 2 bases, with 11 bases between them. The germline CDR1 and CDR2 sequences are SGHRS and YFSETQ.